The clone carrying this T cell receptor beta chain was detected only once. This record belongs to a study of technical replicates of blood from several donors. Sequenced by immunoSEQ multiplex PCR; TCRdb stores in-frame clones only, minus some. The repertoire consists of some 15,000 clones, with 84% occurring once and the leading ten covering under 12%. Sequencing was done on a sample of PBMCs. This sequence originates from a human donor in good health.

The DNA of the CDR3 is TGTGCCAGCAGCCGTAGACAGGGGCTCGTTGAGGAGCAGTACTTC. As protein: CASSRRQGLVEEQYF. The rearrangement joins TRBV5-6 to TRBJ2-7; 8 bases are shared with TRBD1. The V gene's germline CDR1 is SGHDT and CDR2 YYEEEE. After removal of 4 bases from V and 7 bases from J, the junction contained 13 bases not matched to a gene. The CDR3 sequence is 15 residues long.